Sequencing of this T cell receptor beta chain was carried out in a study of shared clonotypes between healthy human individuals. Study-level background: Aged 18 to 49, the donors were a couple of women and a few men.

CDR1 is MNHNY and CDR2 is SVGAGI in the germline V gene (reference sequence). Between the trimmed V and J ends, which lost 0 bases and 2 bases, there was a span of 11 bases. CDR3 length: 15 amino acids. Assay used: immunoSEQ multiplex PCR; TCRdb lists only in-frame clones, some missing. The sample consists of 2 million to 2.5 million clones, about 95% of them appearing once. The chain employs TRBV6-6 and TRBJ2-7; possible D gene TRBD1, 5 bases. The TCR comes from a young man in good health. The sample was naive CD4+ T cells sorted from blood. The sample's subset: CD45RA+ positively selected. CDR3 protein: CASSYSLTATYEQYF. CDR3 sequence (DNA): TGTGCCAGCAGTTACTCCCTGACAGCAACCTACGAGCAGTACTTC.